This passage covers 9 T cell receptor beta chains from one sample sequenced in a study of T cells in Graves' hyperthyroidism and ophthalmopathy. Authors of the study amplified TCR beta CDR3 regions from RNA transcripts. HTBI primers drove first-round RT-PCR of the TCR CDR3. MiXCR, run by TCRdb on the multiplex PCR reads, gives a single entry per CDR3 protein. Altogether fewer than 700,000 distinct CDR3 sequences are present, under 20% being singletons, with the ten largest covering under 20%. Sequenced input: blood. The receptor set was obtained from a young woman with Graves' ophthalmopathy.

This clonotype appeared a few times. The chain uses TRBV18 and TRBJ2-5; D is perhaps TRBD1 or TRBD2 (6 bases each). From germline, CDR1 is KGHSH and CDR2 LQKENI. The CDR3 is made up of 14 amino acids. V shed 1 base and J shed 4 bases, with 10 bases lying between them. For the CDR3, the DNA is TGTGCCAGCTCACCACAACGGGGGCCAGAGACCCAGTACTTC. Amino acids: CASSPQRGPETQYF.

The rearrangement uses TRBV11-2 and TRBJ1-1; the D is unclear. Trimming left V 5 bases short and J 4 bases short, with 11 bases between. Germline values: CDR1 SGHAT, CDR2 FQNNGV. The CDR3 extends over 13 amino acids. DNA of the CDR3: TGTGCCAGCAGCCCACCAGAGGGCACTGAAGCTTTCTTT. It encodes CASSPPEGTEAFF.

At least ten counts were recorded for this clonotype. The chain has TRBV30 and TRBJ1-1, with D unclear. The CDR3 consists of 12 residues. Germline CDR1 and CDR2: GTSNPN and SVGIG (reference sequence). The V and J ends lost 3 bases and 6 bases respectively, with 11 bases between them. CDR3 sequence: CAWRGGRPEAFF. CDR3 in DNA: TGTGCCTGGAGGGGCGGACGCCCTGAAGCTTTCTTT. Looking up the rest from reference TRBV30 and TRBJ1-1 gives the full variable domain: SQTIHQWPATLVQPVGSPLSLECTVEGTSNPNLYWYRQAAGRGLQLLFYSVGIGQISSEVPQNLSASRPQDRQFILSSKKLLLSDSGFYLCAWRGGRPEAFFGQGTRLTVV.

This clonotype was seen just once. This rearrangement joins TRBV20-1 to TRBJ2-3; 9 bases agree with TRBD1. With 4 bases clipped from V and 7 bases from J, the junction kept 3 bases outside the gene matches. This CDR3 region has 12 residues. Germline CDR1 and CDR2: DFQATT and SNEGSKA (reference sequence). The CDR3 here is CSATGTGYTQYF. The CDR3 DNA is TGCAGTGCTACCGGGACAGGGTATACGCAGTATTTT.

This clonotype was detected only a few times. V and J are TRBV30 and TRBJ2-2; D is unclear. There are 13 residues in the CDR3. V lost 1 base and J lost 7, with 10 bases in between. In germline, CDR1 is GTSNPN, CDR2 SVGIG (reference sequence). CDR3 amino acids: CAWSGGKNGELFF. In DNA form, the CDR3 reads TGTGCCTGGAGTGGGGGAAAAAACGGGGAGCTGTTTTTT.

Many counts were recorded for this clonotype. CDR3 sequence (DNA): TGTGCCAGCAGCCAGGCTTTGGGGCGATTCACAGATACGCAGTATTTT. Its translation: CASSQALGRFTDTQYF. J is TRBJ2-3 and V is TRBV3-1; weak D call: TRBD1 (5 bases). Trimming removed 3 bases from V and 2 bases from J, with 15 bases in between. This CDR3 contains 16 residues. Germline CDR1 and CDR2: LGHDT and YNNKEL (reference sequence).

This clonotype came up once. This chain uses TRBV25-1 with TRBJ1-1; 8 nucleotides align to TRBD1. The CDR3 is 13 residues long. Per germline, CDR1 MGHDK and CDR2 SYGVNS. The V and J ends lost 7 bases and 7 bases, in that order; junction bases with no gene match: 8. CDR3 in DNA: TGTGCCAGCACCCCGGACAGGGACGGTGAAGCTTTCTTT. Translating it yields CASTPDRDGEAFF.

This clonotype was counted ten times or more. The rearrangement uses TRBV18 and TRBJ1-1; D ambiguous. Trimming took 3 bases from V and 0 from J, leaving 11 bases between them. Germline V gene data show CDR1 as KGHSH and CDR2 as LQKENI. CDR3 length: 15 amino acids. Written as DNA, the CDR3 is TGTGCCAGCTCACCGAGTCAGAACATGAACACTGAAGCTTTCTTT. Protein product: CASSPSQNMNTEAFF.

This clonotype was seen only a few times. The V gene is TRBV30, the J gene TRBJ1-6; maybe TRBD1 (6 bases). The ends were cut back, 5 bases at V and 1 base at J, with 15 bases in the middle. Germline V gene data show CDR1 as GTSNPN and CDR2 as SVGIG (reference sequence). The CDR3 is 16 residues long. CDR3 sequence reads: CAWAHRVVSYNSPLHF. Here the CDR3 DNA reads TGTGCCTGGGCCCACAGGGTCGTTTCCTATAATTCACCCCTCCACTTT.